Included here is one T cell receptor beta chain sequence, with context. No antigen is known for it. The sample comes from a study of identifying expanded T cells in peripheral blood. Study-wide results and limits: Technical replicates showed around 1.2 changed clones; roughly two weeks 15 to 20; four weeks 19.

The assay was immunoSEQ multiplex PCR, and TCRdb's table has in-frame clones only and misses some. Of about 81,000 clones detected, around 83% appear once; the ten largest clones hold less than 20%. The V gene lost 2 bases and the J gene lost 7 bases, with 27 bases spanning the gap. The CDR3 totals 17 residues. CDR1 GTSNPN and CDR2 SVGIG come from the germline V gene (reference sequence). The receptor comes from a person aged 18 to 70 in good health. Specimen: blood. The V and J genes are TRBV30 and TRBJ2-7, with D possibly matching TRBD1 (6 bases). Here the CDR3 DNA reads TGTGCCTGGAGTCCGGCAGGGGCGGCCGCTGTCGTTGGAGAGCAGTACTTC. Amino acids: CAWSPAGAAAVVGEQYF.